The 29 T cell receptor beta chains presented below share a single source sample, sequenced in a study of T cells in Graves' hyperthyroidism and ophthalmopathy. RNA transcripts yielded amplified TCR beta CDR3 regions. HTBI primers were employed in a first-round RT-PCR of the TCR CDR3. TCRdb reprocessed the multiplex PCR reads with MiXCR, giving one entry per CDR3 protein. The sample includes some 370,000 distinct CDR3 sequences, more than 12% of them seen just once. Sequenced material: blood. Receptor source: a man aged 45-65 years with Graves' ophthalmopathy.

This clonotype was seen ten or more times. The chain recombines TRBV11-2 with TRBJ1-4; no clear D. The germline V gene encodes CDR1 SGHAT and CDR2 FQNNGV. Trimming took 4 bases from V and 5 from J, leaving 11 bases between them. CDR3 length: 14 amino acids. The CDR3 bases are TGTGCCAGCAGCTCCTCCCGAAAAAATGAAAAACTGTTTTTT. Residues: CASSSSRKNEKLFF.

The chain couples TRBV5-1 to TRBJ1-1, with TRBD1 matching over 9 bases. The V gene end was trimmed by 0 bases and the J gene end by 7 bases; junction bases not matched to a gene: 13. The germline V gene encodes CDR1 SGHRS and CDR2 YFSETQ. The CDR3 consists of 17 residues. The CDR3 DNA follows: TGCGCCAGCAGCTTGGCGACGGACAGGGGAAGGACGCATGAAGCTTTCTTT. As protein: CASSLATDRGRTHEAFF. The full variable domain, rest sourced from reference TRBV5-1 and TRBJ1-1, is KAGVTQTPRYLIKTRGQQVTLSCSPISGHRSVSWYQQTPGQGLQFLFEYFSETQRNKGNFPGRFSGRQFSNSRSEMNVSTLELGDSALYLCASSLATDRGRTHEAFFGQGTRLTVV.

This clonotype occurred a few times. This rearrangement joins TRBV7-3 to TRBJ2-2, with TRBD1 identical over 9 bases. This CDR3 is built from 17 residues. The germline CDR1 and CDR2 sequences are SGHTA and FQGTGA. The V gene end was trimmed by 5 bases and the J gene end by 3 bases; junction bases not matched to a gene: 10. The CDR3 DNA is TGTGCCAGCAGCGCATTACAGGGGGCGCCGTACACCGGGGAGCTGTTTTTT. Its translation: CASSALQGAPYTGELFF.

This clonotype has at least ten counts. The CDR3 region is CASIRRAQHRSGNTIYF. DNA of the CDR3: TGTGCCAGCATCCGGAGGGCTCAGCATCGGTCTGGAAACACCATATATTTT. The gene calls are TRBV27 and TRBJ1-3, with unresolved D. The CDR3 runs 17 residues. Trimming pared 7 bases from V and 1 base from J, leaving 20 bases between. CDR1 and CDR2 from the germline V gene are MNHEY and SMNVEV (reference sequence).

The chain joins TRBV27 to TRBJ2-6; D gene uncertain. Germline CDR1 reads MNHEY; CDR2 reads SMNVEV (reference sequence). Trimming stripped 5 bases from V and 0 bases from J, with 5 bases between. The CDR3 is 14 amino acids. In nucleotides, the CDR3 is TGTGCCAGCAGTAAACTCTCTGGGGCCAACGTCCTGACTTTC. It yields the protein CASSKLSGANVLTF.

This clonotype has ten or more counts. As DNA, the CDR3 is TGCAGCGTTGGGACAGGGGACGGTCAGCCCCAGCATTTT. This sequence encodes CSVGTGDGQPQHF. V is TRBV20-1 and J is TRBJ1-5; 10 bases align to TRBD1. The CDR3 is 13 amino acids. Germline CDR1 and CDR2: DFQATT and SNEGSKA (reference sequence).

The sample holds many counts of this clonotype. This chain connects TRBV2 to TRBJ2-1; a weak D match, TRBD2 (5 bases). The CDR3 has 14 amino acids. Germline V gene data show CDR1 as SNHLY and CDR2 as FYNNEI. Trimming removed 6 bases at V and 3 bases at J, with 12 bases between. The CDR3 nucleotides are TGTGCCAGCAGAACAGACCGGGACTACAATGAGCAGTTCTTC. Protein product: CASRTDRDYNEQFF. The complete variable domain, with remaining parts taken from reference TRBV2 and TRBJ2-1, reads EPEVTQTPSHQVTQMGQEVILRCVPISNHLYFYWYRQILGQKVEFLVSFYNNEISEKSEIFDDQFSVERPDGSNFTLKIRSTKLEDSAMYFCASRTDRDYNEQFFGPGTRLTVL.

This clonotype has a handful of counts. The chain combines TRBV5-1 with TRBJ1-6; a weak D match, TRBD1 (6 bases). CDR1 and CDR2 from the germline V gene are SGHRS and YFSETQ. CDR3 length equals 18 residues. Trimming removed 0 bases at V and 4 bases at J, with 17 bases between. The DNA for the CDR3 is TGCGCCAGCAGCTTGGAACCTCTCGGTCAGGGGTATAATTCACCCCTCCACTTT. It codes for CASSLEPLGQGYNSPLHF.

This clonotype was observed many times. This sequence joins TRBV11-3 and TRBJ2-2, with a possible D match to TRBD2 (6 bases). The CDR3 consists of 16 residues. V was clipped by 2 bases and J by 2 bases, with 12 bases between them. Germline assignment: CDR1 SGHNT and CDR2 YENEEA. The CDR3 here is CASSLLGSGNTGELFF. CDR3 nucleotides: TGTGCCAGCAGCTTATTAGGTAGCGGAAACACCGGGGAGCTGTTTTTT.

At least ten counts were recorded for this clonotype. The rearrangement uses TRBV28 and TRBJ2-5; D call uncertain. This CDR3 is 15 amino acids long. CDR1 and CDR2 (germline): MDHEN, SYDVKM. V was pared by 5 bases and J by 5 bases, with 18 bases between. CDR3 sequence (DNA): TGTGCCAGCAGTCTGGTGGGGATAGTAGGGGAGACCCAGTACTTC. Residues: CASSLVGIVGETQYF.

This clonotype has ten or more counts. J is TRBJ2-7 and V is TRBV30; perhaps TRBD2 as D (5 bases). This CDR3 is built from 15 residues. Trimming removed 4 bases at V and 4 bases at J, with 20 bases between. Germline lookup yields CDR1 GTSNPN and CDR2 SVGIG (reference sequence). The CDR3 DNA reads TGTGCCTGGACATTGCGGGCTGACAACCGTTACGAGCAGTACTTC. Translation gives CAWTLRADNRYEQYF. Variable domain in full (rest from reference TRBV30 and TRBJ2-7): SQTIHQWPATLVQPVGSPLSLECTVEGTSNPNLYWYRQAAGRGLQLLFYSVGIGQISSEVPQNLSASRPQDRQFILSSKKLLLSDSGFYLCAWTLRADNRYEQYFGPGTRLTVT.

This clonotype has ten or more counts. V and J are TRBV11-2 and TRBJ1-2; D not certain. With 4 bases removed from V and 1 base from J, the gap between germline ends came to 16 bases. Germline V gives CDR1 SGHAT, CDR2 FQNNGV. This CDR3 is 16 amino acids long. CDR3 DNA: TGTGCCAGCAGCTCCGCAGACGGAGGAGTTAACTATGGCTACACCTTC. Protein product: CASSSADGGVNYGYTF.

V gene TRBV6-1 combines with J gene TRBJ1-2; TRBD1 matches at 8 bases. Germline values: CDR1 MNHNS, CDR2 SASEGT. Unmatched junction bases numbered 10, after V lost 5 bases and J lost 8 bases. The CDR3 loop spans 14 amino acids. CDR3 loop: CASSSGRQGLGYTF. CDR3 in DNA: TGTGCCAGCAGTTCAGGGAGACAGGGGCTGGGCTACACCTTC.

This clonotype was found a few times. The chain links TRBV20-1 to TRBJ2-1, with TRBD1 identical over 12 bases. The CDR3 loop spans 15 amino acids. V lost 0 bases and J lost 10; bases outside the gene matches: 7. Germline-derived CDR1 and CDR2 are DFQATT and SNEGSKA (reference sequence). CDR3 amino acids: CSARDQGQGAKEQFF. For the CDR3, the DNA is TGCAGTGCTAGAGATCAGGGACAGGGGGCCAAGGAGCAGTTCTTC.

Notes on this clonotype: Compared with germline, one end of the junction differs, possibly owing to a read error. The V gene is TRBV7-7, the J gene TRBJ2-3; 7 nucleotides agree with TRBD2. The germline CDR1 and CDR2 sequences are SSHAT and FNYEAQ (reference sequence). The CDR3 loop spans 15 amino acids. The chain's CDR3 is CASSAGLSGTDTQYF. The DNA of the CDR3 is TGTGCTAGCAGCGCGGGACTATCGGGCACAGATACGCAGTATTTT.

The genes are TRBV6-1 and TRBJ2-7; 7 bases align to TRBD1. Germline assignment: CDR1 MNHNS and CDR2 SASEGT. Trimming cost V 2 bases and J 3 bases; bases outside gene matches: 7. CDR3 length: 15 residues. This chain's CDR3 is CASSEPQGSSYEQYF. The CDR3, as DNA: TGTGCCAGCAGTGAACCACAGGGGAGCAGCTACGAGCAGTACTTC.

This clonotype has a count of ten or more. The CDR3 DNA sequence: TGTGCCAGCAGCTCGCGGGGGCGGGCCTACGAGCAGTACTTC. It codes for CASSSRGRAYEQYF. The V and J genes are TRBV11-1 and TRBJ2-7; TRBD2 is a possible D gene (7 bases). Trimming removed 4 bases from V and 2 bases from J, with 12 bases in between. Germline CDR1 is SGHAT and CDR2 is FQDESV (reference sequence). CDR3 size: 14 residues. The variable domain in full, completed from reference TRBV11-1 and TRBJ2-7, reads EAEVAQSPRYKITEKSQAVAFWCDPISGHATLYWYRQILGQGPELLVQFQDESVVDDSQLPKDRFSAERLKGVDSTLKIQPAELGDSAMYLCASSSRGRAYEQYFGPGTRLTVT.

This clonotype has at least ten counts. The CDR3 DNA reads as TGTGCCAGCTCAAGTCTAATGAGTGAAGCTTTCTTT. This codes for CASSSLMSEAFF. The rearrangement joins TRBV18 to TRBJ1-1; D remains ambiguous. Germline V gene data show CDR1 as KGHSH and CDR2 as LQKENI. The V end was cut by 5 bases, the J end by 7 bases, with 11 bases between. This CDR3 contains 12 residues.

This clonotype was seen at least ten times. In nucleotides, the CDR3 is TGCAGTGCCTCCGGACGGGAGGGCCTCATGGATGAGCAGTTCTTC. Its translation: CSASGREGLMDEQFF. The gene calls are TRBV20-1 and TRBJ2-1, with 8 positions matching TRBD2. The junction had 15 bases not matched to a gene; V was cut back by 6 bases and J by 8 bases. The CDR3 loop spans 15 amino acids. Per germline, CDR1 DFQATT and CDR2 SNEGSKA (reference sequence).

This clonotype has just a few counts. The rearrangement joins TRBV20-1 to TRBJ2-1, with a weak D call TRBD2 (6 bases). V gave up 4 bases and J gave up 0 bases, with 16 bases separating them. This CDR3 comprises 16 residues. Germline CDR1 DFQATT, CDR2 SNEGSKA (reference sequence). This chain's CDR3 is CSATNGDSPSYNEQFF. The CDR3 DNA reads TGCAGTGCTACGAACGGGGACTCCCCCTCCTACAATGAGCAGTTCTTC.

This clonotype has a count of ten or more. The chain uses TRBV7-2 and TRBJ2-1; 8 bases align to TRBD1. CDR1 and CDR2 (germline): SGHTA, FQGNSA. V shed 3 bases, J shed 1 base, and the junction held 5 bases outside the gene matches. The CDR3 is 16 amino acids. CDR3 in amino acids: CASSLSGTGSYNEQFF. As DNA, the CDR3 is TGTGCCAGCAGCTTGTCCGGGACAGGTTCCTACAATGAGCAGTTCTTC.

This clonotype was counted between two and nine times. This CDR3 is CASSFSQLTGELFF. In DNA, the CDR3 is TGTGCCAGCAGTTTTAGTCAGTTAACCGGGGAGCTGTTTTTT. V and J are TRBV28 and TRBJ2-2; D remains ambiguous. V was trimmed by 3 bases and J by 5 bases, leaving 10 bases between them. This CDR3 region has 14 residues. The germline CDR1 and CDR2 sequences are MDHEN and SYDVKM.

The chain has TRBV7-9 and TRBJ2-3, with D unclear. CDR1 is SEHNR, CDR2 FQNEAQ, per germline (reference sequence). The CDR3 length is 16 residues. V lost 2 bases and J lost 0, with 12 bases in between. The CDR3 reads CASSLFPVLSTDTQYF. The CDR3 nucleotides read TGTGCCAGCAGCTTATTCCCGGTACTAAGCACAGATACGCAGTATTTT.

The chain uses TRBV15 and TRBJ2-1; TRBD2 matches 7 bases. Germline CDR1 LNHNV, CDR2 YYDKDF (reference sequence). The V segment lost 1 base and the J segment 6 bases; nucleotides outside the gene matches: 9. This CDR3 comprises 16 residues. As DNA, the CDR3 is TGTGCCACCAGCAGAGTTAGGGAGGGCTGGGGCAATGAGCAGTTCTTC. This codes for CATSRVREGWGNEQFF.

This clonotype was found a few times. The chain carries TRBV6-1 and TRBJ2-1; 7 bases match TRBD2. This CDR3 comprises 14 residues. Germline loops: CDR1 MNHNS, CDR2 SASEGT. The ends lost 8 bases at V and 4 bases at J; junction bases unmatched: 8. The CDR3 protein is CASAAGAPYNEQFF. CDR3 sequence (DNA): TGTGCCAGCGCGGCGGGAGCACCATACAATGAGCAGTTCTTC.

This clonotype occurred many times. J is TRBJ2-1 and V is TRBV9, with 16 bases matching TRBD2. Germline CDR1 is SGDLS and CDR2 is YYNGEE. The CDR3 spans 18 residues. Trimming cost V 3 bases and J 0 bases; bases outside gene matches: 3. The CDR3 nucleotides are TGTGCCAGCAGCGGCGGGACTAGCGGGAGGGCCTCCTACAATGAGCAGTTCTTC. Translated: CASSGGTSGRASYNEQFF.

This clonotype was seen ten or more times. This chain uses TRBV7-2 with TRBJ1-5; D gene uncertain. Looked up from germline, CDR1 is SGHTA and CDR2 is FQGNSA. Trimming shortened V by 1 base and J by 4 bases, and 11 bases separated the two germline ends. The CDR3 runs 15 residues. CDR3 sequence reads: CASSLVAGYNQPQHF. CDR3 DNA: TGTGCCAGCAGCTTAGTGGCAGGATATAATCAGCCCCAGCATTTT.

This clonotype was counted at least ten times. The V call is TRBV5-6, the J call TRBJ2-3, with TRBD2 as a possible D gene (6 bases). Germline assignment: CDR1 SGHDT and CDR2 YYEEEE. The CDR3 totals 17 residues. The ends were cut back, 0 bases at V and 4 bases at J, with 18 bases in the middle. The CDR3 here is CASSLAGTFLLADTQYF. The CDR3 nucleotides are TGTGCCAGCAGCTTGGCCGGGACTTTCCTCCTGGCAGATACGCAGTATTTT. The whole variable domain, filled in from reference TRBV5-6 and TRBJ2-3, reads DAGVTQSPTHLIKTRGQQVTLRCSPKSGHDTVSWYQQALGQGPQFIFQYYEEEERQRGNFPDRFSGHQFPNYSSELNVNALLLGDSALYLCASSLAGTFLLADTQYFGPGTRLTVL.

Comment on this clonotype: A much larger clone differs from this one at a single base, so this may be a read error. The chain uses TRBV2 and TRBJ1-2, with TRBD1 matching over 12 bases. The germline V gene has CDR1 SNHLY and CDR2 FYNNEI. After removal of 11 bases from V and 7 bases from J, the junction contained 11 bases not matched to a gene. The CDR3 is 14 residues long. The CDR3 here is CALHPGQGASGYTF. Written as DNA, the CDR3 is TGTGCCTTACACCCGGGACAGGGGGCGAGTGGCTACACCTTC.